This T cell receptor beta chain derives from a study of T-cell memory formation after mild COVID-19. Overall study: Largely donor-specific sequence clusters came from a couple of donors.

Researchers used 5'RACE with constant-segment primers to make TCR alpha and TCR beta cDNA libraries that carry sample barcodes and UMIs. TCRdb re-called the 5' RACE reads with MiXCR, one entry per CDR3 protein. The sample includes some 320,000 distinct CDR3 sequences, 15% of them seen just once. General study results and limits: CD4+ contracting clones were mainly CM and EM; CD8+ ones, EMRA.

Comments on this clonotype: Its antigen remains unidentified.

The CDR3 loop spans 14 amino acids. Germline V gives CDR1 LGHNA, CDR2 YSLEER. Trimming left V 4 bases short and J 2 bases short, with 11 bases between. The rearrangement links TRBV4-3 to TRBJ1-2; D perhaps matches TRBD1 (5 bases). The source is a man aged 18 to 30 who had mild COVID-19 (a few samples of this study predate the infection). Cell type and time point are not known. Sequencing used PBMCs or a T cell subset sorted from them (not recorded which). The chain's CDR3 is CASSPFGDNYGYTF. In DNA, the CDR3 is TGCGCCAGCAGCCCTTTTGGGGACAACTATGGCTACACCTTC.